The T cell receptor (beta chain) described here comes from a study of T cells in Graves' hyperthyroidism and ophthalmopathy. Germline loops: CDR1 GTSNPN, CDR2 SVGIG (reference sequence). The CDR3 spans 16 residues. V lost 0 bases to trimming and J lost 6 bases; unmatched junction nucleotides: 6. The study included ophthalmopathy patients with Clinical Activity Score at least 3, NOSPECS grade at least 4 and duration under 3 months. The PBMCs had their origin in less than 13 ml of fresh peripheral blood. From RNA transcripts, TCR beta CDR3 regions were amplified. A first-round RT-PCR of the TCR CDR3 used the HTBI primer set. TCRdb passed the multiplex PCR reads through MiXCR, listing each CDR3 protein once. Here the sample spans roughly 400,000 distinct CDR3 sequences, over 13% being singletons. In this sample, this clonotype turned up many times. The antigen is not known. Study results and caveats: Most expanded thyroid clonotypes above 0.001 also appeared in blood.

Sequenced sample: blood. This chain connects TRBV30 to TRBJ2-3; 13 bases agree with TRBD2. The sequence derives from a man aged 50-59 years with Graves' ophthalmopathy. Here the CDR3 reads CAWSVTGTSGKDTQYF. Written as DNA, the CDR3 is TGTGCCTGGAGTGTGACTGGGACTAGCGGGAAGGATACGCAGTATTTT.